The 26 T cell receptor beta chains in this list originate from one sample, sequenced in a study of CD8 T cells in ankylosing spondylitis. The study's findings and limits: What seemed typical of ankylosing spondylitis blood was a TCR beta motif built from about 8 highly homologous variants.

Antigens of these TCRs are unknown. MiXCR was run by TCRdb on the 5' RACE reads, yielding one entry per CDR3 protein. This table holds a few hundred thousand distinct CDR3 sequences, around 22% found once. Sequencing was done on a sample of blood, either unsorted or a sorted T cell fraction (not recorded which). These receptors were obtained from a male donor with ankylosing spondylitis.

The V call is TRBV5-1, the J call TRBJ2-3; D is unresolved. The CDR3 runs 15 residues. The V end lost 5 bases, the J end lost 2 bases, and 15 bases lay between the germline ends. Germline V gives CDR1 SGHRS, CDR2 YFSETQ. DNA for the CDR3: TGCGCCAGCAGTGGTCGGCGCGGACCCACAGATACGCAGTATTTT. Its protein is CASSGRRGPTDTQYF.

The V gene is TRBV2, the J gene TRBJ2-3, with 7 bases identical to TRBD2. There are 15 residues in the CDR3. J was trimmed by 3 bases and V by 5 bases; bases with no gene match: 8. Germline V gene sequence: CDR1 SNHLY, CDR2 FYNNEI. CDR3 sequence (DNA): TGTGCCAGCAGTTTCCGAGGCGGGAGAACAGATACGCAGTATTTT. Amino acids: CASSFRGGRTDTQYF.

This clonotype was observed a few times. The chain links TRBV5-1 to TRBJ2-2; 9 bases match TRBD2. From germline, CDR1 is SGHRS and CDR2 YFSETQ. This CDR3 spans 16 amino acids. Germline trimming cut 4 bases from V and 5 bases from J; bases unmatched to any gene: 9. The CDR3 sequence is CASSVQAGGFTGELFF. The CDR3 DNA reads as TGCGCCAGCAGCGTACAAGCGGGAGGTTTTACCGGGGAGCTGTTTTTT.

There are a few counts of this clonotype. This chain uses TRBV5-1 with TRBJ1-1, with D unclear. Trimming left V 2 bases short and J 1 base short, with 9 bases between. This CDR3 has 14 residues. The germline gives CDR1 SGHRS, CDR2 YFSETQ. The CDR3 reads CASSLRASNTEAFF. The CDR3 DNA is TGCGCCAGCAGCTTAAGGGCATCGAACACTGAAGCTTTCTTT.

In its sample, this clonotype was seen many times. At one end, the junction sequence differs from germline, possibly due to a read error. This chain's CDR3 is CASSQGTRGLAGF. CDR3 coding DNA: TGTGCCAGCAGCCAGGGAACGAGGGGACTAGCAGGGTTC. The rearrangement uses TRBV3-1 and TRBJ2-1; 9 bases fit TRBD2. Germline CDR1 reads LGHDT; CDR2 reads YNNKEL (reference sequence). The CDR3 covers 13 residues.

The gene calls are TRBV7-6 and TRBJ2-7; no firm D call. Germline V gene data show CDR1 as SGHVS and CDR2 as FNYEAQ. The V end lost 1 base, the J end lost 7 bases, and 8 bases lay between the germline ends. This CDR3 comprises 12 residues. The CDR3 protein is CASSLGSREQYF. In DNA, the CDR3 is TGTGCCAGCAGCTTAGGGTCTCGGGAGCAGTACTTC. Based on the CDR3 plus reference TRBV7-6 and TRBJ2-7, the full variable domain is GAGVSQSPRYKVTKRGQDVALRCDPISGHVSLYWYRQALGQGPEFLTYFNYEAQQDKSGLPNDRFSAERPEGSISTLTIQRTEQRDSAMYRCASSLGSREQYFGPGTRLTVT.

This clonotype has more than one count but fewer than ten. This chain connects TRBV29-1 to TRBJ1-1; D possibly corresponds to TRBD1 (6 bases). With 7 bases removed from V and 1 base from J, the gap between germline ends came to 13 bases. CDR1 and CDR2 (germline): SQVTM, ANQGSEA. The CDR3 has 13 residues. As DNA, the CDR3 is TGCAGCGGGCGCGGGGGCGGGAACACTGAAGCTTTCTTT. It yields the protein CSGRGGGNTEAFF.

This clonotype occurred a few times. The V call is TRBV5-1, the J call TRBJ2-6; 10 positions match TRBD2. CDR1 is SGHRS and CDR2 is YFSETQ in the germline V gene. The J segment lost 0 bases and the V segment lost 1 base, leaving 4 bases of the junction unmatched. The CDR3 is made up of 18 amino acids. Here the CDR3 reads CASSLWLAGDSGANVLTF. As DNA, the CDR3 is TGCGCCAGCAGCTTGTGGCTAGCGGGAGACTCTGGGGCCAACGTCCTGACTTTC.

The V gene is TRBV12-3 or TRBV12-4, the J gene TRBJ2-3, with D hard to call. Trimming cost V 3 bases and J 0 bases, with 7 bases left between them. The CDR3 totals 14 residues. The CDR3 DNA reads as TGTGCCAGCAGTTTCGGGCGCAGCACAGATACGCAGTATTTT. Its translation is CASSFGRSTDTQYF.

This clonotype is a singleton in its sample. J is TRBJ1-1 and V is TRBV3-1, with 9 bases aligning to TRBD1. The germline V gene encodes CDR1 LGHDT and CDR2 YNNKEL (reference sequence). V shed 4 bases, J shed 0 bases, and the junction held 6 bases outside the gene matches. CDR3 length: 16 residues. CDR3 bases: TGTGCCAGCAGCCCGGACAGGGGTACCCTGAACACTGAAGCTTTCTTT. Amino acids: CASSPDRGTLNTEAFF.

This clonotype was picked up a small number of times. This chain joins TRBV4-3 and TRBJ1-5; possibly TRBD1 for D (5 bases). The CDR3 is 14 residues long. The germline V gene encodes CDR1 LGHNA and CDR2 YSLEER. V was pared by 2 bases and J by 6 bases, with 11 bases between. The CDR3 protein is CASSQLTGTQPQHF. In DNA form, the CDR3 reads TGCGCCAGCAGCCAACTGACCGGGACTCAGCCCCAGCATTTT.

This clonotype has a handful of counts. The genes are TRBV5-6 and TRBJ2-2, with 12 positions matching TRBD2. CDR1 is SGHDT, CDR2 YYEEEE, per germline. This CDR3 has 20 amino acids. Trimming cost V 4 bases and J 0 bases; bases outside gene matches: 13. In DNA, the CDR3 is TGTGCCAGCAGCCTGTTGCCACTAGCGGGAGGTTCCGCGAACACCGGGGAGCTGTTTTTT. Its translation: CASSLLPLAGGSANTGELFF.

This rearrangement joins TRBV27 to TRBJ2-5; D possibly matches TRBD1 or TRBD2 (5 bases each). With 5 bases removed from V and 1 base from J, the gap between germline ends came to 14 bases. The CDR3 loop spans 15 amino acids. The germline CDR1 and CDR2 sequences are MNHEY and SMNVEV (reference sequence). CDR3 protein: CASSTLTGAQETQYF. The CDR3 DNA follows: TGTGCCAGCAGTACACTAACCGGGGCCCAAGAGACCCAGTACTTC.

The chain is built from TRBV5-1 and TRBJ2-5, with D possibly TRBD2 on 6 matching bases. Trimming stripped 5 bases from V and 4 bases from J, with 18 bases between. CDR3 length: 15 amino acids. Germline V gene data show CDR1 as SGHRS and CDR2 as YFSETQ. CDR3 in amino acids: CASSVRRAGGETQYF. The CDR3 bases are TGCGCCAGCAGTGTGAGAAGAGCGGGTGGAGAGACCCAGTACTTC.

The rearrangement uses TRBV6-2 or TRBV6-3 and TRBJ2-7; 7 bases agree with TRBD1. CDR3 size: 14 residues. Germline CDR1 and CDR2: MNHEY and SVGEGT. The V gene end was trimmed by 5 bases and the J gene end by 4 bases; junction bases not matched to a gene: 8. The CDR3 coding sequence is TGTGCCAGCAGTCAAGACAGGGCCGTTTACGAGCAGTACTTC. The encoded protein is CASSQDRAVYEQYF.

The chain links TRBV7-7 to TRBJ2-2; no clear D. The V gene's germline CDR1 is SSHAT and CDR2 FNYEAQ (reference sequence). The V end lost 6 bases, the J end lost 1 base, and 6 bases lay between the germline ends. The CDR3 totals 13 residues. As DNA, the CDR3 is TGTGCCAGCAGGTCCAGGAACACCGGGGAGCTGTTTTTT. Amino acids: CASRSRNTGELFF.

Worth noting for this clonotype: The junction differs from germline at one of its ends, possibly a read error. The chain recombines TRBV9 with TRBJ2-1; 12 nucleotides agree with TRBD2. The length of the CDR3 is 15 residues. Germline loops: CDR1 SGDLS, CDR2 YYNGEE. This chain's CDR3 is CASSVGLAGYNDQFF. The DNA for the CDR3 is TGTGCCAGCAGCGTGGGACTAGCGGGCTACAATGACCAGTTCTTC.

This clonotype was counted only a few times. CDR3 DNA sequence: TGCAGTGCTAGGGGGAGTAACTCCTACGAGCAGTACTTC. Its translation: CSARGSNSYEQYF. The chain joins TRBV20-1 to TRBJ2-7; maybe TRBD2 (5 bases). Germline V gene lookup returns CDR1 DFQATT and CDR2 SNEGSKA (reference sequence). V was pared by 3 bases and J by 0 bases, with 9 bases between. The CDR3 length is 13 residues.

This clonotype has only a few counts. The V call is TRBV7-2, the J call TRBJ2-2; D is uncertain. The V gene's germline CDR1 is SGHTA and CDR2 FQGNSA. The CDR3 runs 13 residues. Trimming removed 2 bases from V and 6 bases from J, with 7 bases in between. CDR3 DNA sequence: TGTGCCAGCAGCTTAATAACCTCCGGGGAGCTGTTTTTT. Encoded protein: CASSLITSGELFF.

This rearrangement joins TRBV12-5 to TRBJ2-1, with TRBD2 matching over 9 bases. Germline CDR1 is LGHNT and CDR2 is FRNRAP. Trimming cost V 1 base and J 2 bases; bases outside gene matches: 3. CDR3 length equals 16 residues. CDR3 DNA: TGTGCTAGTGGTTTGGGAGCGGGAGGTGCCTACAATGAGCAGTTCTTC. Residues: CASGLGAGGAYNEQFF.

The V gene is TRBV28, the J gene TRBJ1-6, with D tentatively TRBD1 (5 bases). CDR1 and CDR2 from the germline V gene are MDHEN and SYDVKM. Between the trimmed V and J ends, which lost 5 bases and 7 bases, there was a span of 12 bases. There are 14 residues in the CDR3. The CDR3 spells CASSKGLNNSPLHF. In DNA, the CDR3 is TGTGCCAGCAGTAAGGGGCTTAACAATTCACCCCTCCACTTT.

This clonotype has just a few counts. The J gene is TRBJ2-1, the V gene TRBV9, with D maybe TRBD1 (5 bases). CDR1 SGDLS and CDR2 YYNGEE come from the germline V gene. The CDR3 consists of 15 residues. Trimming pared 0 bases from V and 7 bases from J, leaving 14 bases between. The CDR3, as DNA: TGTGCCAGCAGCGTAGACGGACACTCGCCGAATGAGCAGTTCTTC. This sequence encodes CASSVDGHSPNEQFF.

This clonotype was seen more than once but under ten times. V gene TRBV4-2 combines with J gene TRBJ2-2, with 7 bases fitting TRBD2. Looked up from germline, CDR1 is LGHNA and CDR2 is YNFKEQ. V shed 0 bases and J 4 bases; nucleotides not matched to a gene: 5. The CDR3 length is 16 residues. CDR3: CASSQDAGVRTGELFF. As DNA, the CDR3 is TGTGCCAGCAGCCAAGATGCGGGAGTTCGCACCGGGGAGCTGTTTTTT.

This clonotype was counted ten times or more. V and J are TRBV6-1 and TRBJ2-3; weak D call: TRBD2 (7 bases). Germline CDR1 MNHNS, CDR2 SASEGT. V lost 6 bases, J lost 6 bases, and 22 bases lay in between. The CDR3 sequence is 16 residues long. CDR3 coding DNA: TGTGCCAGCAGAACACTAGGACTAGGGGGTTTGGATACGCAGTATTTT. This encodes CASRTLGLGGLDTQYF.

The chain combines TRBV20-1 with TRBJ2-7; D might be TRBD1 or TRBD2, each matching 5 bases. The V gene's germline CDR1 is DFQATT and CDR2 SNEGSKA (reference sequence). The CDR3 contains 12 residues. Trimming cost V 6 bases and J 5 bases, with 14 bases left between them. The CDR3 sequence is CSAARGTHEQYF. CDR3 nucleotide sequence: TGCAGTGCGGCGAGGGGTACGCACGAGCAGTACTTC.

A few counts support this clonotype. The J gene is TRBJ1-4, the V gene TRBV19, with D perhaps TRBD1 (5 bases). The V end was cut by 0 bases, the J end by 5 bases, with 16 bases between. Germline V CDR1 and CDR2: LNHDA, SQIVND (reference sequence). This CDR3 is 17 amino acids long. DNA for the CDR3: TGTGCCAGTAGTATAGATCGCCCGGGGGGGTTGAATGAAAAACTGTTTTTT. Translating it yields CASSIDRPGGLNEKLFF.